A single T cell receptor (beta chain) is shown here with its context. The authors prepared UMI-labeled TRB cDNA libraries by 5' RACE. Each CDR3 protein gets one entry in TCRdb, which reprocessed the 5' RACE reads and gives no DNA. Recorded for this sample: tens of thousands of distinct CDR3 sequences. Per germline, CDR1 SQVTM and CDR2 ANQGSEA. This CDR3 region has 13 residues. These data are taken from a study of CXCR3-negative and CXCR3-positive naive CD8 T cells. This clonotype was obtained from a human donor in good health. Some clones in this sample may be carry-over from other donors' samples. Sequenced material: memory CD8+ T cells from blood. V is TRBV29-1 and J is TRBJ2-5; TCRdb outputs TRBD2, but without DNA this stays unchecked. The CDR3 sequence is CSTRTDSKETQYF.